A selection of T cell receptor beta chains follows, all from one sample in a study of blood T cells in healthy people across ages. Via MiXCR, TCRdb re-called the 5' RACE reads, giving one row per CDR3 protein. The repertoire holds roughly 680,000 distinct CDR3 sequences, with around 20% as singletons. The sequenced sample consisted of blood. These TCRs come from a man between 65 and 79 years old in good health. Each CDR3 is given without its conserved first and last residue.

cdr3_length: 12; v_call: TRBV18; cdr3_aa: ASSTSGGEYEQY
cdr3_length: 11; v_call: TRBV12-3/TRBV12-4; cdr3_aa: ASGLLRGNEQY
cdr3_length: 13; v_call: TRBV9; cdr3_aa: ASSVGDGVQETQY
cdr3_length: 12; v_call: TRBV12-3/TRBV12-4; cdr3_aa: ASRKDGQNTEAF
cdr3_length: 12; v_call: TRBV6-5; cdr3_aa: ASSYRDRGSPLH
cdr3_length: 12; v_call: TRBV5-5; cdr3_aa: AGSLERVMNEQC
cdr3_length: 14; v_call: TRBV4-1; cdr3_aa: ASSQIGLAGVETQY
cdr3_length: 13; v_call: TRBV28; cdr3_aa: ASSSPGTATGELF
cdr3_length: 11; v_call: TRBV28; cdr3_aa: ATAGTGLLEQY
cdr3_length: 13; v_call: TRBV12-3/TRBV12-4; cdr3_aa: ASKGHGDGVETQY
cdr3_length: 10; v_call: TRBV3-1; cdr3_aa: ASSQQLREAF
cdr3_length: 13; v_call: TRBV6-6; cdr3_aa: ASSSPDSTTREQF
cdr3_length: 13; v_call: TRBV29-1; cdr3_aa: SVLGGGPSADTQY
cdr3_length: 13; v_call: TRBV28; cdr3_aa: ASSRLAVTDYEQY
cdr3_length: 12; v_call: TRBV6-6; cdr3_aa: ASSSQTGAYEQY
cdr3_length: 12; v_call: TRBV20-1; cdr3_aa: SARVTGTGYGYT
cdr3_length: 13; v_call: TRBV5-1; cdr3_aa: ASSLGQAGANVLT
cdr3_length: 13; v_call: TRBV7-9; cdr3_aa: ASSFQGEPKNIQY
cdr3_length: 10; v_call: TRBV7-7; cdr3_aa: ASSPGEGEQY
cdr3_length: 13; v_call: TRBV7-9; cdr3_aa: ASKSTSGDNNEQF
cdr3_length: 10; v_call: TRBV28; cdr3_aa: ASRTPAETQY
cdr3_length: 13; v_call: TRBV4-3; cdr3_aa: ASSQVGLAGNEQY
cdr3_length: 11; v_call: TRBV29-1; cdr3_aa: SVGGRAYNEQF
cdr3_length: 12; v_call: TRBV20-1; cdr3_aa: SAFDRTGDNEQF
cdr3_length: 13; v_call: TRBV20-1; cdr3_aa: SAMGLQTYTDTQY
cdr3_length: 16; v_call: TRBV27; cdr3_aa: ASSPTRGRVSSTGELF
cdr3_length: 12; v_call: TRBV15; cdr3_aa: ATSFRERGNGQF
cdr3_length: 11; v_call: TRBV5-4; cdr3_aa: ASSLPEGYGYT
cdr3_length: 14; v_call: TRBV20-1; cdr3_aa: SARDPSPQRGNEQF
cdr3_length: 15; v_call: TRBV4-3; cdr3_aa: ASSPRLAGDYDNEQF
cdr3_length: 16; v_call: TRBV12-3/TRBV12-4; cdr3_aa: ASRAGTGVLRANYGYT
cdr3_length: 10; v_call: TRBV2; cdr3_aa: ASSDEQETQY
cdr3_length: 13; v_call: TRBV11-2; cdr3_aa: ASSTLQGRDYGYT
cdr3_length: 13; v_call: TRBV6-5; cdr3_aa: ASSPHRRRADTQY
cdr3_length: 13; v_call: TRBV20-1; cdr3_aa: SARASSGFTYEQY
cdr3_length: 12; v_call: TRBV12-3/TRBV12-4; cdr3_aa: ASTIWQNSYEQY
cdr3_length: 13; v_call: TRBV14; cdr3_aa: ASSRFVSIGRKEY
cdr3_length: 13; v_call: TRBV15; cdr3_aa: ATSRARDRVAEAF
cdr3_length: 13; v_call: TRBV20-1; cdr3_aa: SASRRTGSNTEAF
cdr3_length: 16; v_call: TRBV11-2; cdr3_aa: ASSLDPGTEGSKNIQY
cdr3_length: 11; v_call: TRBV6-5; cdr3_aa: ASSYRLDYGYT
cdr3_length: 12; v_call: TRBV9; cdr3_aa: ASSVGRASDTQY
cdr3_length: 11; v_call: TRBV20-1; cdr3_aa: SANPTGVDTQY
cdr3_length: 12; v_call: TRBV20-1; cdr3_aa: SAILPSGQETQY
cdr3_length: 12; v_call: TRBV10-3; cdr3_aa: AISGVSLSSGYT
cdr3_length: 13; v_call: TRBV7-9; cdr3_aa: ASSQTSGNYNEQF
cdr3_length: 10; v_call: TRBV20-1; cdr3_aa: SAGDRGHEQY
cdr3_length: 14; v_call: TRBV9; cdr3_aa: ASSAQTSGNTGELF
cdr3_length: 14; v_call: TRBV7-7; cdr3_aa: ASSEQGLAGRETQY
cdr3_length: 12; v_call: TRBV29-1; cdr3_aa: SGTGLAAVETQY
cdr3_length: 14; v_call: TRBV3-1; cdr3_aa: ASSQNRQGEGYGYT
cdr3_length: 10; v_call: TRBV2; cdr3_aa: VSSGIGNEQF
cdr3_length: 14; v_call: TRBV10-3; cdr3_aa: AISARTSIGANVLT
cdr3_length: 11; v_call: TRBV10-3; cdr3_aa: VINQAFDAEAF
cdr3_length: 12; v_call: TRBV7-9; cdr3_aa: ASSKQGWTDTQY